This T cell receptor (beta chain) was recovered during a study of human T cells and chemical hapten exposure. Study-level points and caveats: There was no change with DPC sensitization in TCRs above 1 in 1000 frequency.

Points on this clonotype: The antigen is not known.

The trim removed 5 bases at V and 1 base at J, leaving 2 bases unmatched. The CDR3 covers 14 residues. Germline loops: CDR1 DFQATT, CDR2 SNEGSKA (reference sequence). In the authors' methods: Sample TCR counts, which ranged from roughly 20,000 to 750,000, had a median of approximately 100,000. TCRdb used MiXCR to reprocess the 5' RACE reads, holding one entry per CDR3 protein. Here the V and J calls rest on TCRdb's processing, not on the authors' analysis. The table has about 140,000 distinct CDR3 sequences, around 4.4% seen once. Unfractionated whole blood yielded the extracted total RNA. V usage is TRBV20-1 and J usage is TRBJ2-6; 7 bases match TRBD1. This TCR derives from a female donor in good health. The CDR3 DNA reads as TGCAGTGCTTACAGGGGATCTGGGGCCAACGTCCTGACTTTC. It is translated as CSAYRGSGANVLTF.